This section outlines one T cell receptor beta chain sequence together with its context. As yet, its antigen is unknown. Patients were ineligible given autoimmune disease history or systemic immunosuppression. Germline CDR1 is SNHLY and CDR2 is FYNNEI. The length of the CDR3 is 13 residues. V gave up 10 bases and J gave up 5 bases; unmatched junction bases: 7. The entry originates in a study of OX40 agonist ivuxolimab in advanced cancers. Looking at the study overall: Enrollees could have had prior anti-PD-1, anti-PD-L1 or anti-CTLA-4 therapy, which about 40% had received.

Findings and limits, study-wide: Some of the nonresponding patients also showed low levels of normalized T-cell clonal expansion. Fewer expanded clones were found on average in CD4+ than in CD8+ T cells.

The method was immunoSEQ multiplex PCR; TCRdb's version includes in-frame clones alone and lacks a portion of them. This sample has roughly 64,000 clones, with roughly 81% found just once. The V gene is TRBV2, the J gene TRBJ2-5, with TRBD1 identical over 10 bases. This TCR came from an adult with an advanced solid tumor such as melanoma, head and neck, liver or kidney cancer. Specimen: CD4+ or CD8+ T cells sorted from blood, collected in a trial of the OX40 agonist ivuxolimab. The CDR3 DNA sequence: TGTGCCACCATGGGACAGGGGAGGGAGACCCAGTACTTC. Its translation is CATMGQGRETQYF.